One T cell receptor (beta chain) is described in this entry. The antigen is undetermined. These data come from a study of identical twins. General study points: Findings came from cross-sectional statistics, without long-term follow-up of donors. The more abundant beta clonotypes in cord blood had fewer insertions, and memory repertoires did not show this.

The germline CDR1 and CDR2 sequences are SGHDT and YYEEEE. The CDR3 has 16 amino acids. The germline V and J ends were trimmed by 2 bases and 2 bases, with 17 bases remaining between them. Using its own MiXCR run on the 5' RACE reads, TCRdb lists one record per CDR3 protein. The repertoire holds fewer than 550,000 distinct CDR3 sequences, with roughly an eighth as singletons. These records were also assigned to another study, of yellow fever vaccine responses in identical twins. As that report states: Twins' vaccine T cell response reportedly seemed partly convergent, partly personalized.

Input material: CD4+ T cells sorted from blood. This TCR was recovered from a woman aged 18-35 years in good health. This rearrangement joins TRBV5-6 to TRBJ2-7, with D perhaps matching TRBD2 (7 bases). The CDR3, as DNA: TGTGCCAGCAGCTTTTCGGGGGGCGCGGGGACCTACGAGCAGTACTTC. This codes for CASSFSGGAGTYEQYF.